Included here is one TCR beta chain sequence, with context. One junction end does not reproduce the germline sequence, and a read error may be involved. These data originate in a study of PD-1 and CTLA-4 blockade in melanoma. Generated by immunoSEQ multiplex PCR, the TCRdb table keeps only in-frame clones and is missing some. In the table there are tens of thousands of clones, approximately 90% of which are singletons. Sample: CD8+ T cells from peripheral blood, taken from a patient given anti-PD-1 treatment. This sequence was found in a human donor with melanoma.

The CDR3 region is CASRSSDGYTF. The DNA for the CDR3 is TGTGCCAGCAGGTCCTCAGATGGTTACACCTTC. The chain couples TRBV27 to TRBJ1-2; D unclear. The CDR3 length is 11 residues. Germline V gives CDR1 MNHEY, CDR2 SMNVEV (reference sequence).